The clone carrying this T cell receptor (beta chain) was recorded many times. Its antigen is unknown. This sample is drawn from a study of CD8 T cells in ankylosing spondylitis. Researchers built TCR beta libraries using quantitative 5'-RACE with molecular barcodes. TCRdb re-called the 5' RACE reads with MiXCR, one entry per CDR3 protein. Here the sample spans roughly 86,000 distinct CDR3 sequences, 8.8% being singletons. The study, taken as a whole, reports: Researchers reportedly found disease-linked clones significantly enriched in matched ankylosing spondylitis synovial fluid. A motif of eight highly homologous TCR beta variants was seen as apparently characteristic of ankylosing spondylitis blood.

The sequence was obtained from a male donor with ankylosing spondylitis or in good health (not recorded which). Input material: blood, either unsorted or a sorted T cell fraction (not recorded which).

The CDR3 loop reads CASSRAWGKNIQYF. In nucleotides, the CDR3 is TGTGCCAGCAGTCGGGCGTGGGGCAAAAACATTCAGTACTTC. The rearrangement uses TRBV28 and TRBJ2-4; D is ambiguous. There are 14 residues in the CDR3. V lost 5 bases and J 3 bases, leaving 11 bases between the germline ends. Per the germline V gene, CDR1 is MDHEN and CDR2 is SYDVKM. Full variable domain (outside the CDR3, taken from reference TRBV28 and TRBJ2-4): DVKVTQSSRYLVKRTGEKVFLECVQDMDHENMFWYRQDPGLGLRLIYFSYDVKMKEKGDIPEGYSVSREKKERFSLILESASTNQTSMYLCASSRAWGKNIQYFGAGTRLSVL.